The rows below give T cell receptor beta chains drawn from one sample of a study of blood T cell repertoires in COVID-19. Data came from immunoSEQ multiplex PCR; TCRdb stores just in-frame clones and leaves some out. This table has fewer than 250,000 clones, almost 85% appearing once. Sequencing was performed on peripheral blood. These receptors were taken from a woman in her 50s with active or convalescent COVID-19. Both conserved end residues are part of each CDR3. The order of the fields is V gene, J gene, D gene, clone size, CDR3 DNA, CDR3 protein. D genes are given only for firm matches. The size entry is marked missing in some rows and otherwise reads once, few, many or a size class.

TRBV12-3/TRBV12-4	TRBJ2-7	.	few	TGTGCCAGCAGTTTAGAGACAGCCTACGAGCAGTACTTC	CASSLETAYEQYF
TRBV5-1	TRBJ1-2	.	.	TGCGCCAGCAGCCGAATACAGGGTAACTATGGCTACACCTTC	CASSRIQGNYGYTF
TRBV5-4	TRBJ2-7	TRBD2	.	TGTGCCAGCAGCTTAAGGACTAGCGGGATGTACGAGCAGTACTTC	CASSLRTSGMYEQYF
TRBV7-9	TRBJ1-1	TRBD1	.	TGTGCTGGACAGGTTAACACTGAAGCTTTCTTT	CAGQVNTEAFF
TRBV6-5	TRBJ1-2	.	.	TGTGCCAGCAGCATACAGTCCTATGGCTACACCTTC	CASSIQSYGYTF
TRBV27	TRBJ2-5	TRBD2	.	TGTGCCAGCAGTTCCGGAGTACTAGCGCGACTAGGGAGGGAGACCCAGTACTTC	CASSSGVLARLGRETQYF
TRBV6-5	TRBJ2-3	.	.	TGTGCCAGCGGTCGTGGAGGTTATACGCAGTATTTT	CASGRGGYTQYF
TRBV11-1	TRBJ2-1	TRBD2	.	TGTGCCAGCAGCCCCCGCACTAGCGGGGTTTACAATGAGCAGTTCTTC	CASSPRTSGVYNEQFF
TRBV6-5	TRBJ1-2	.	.	TGTGCCAGCAGCCGGACAAGGAAGGGCTATGGCTACACCTTC	CASSRTRKGYGYTF
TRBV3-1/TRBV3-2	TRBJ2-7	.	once	TGTGCCAGCAGCCACCGACAGAATTACGAGCAGTACTTC	CASSHRQNYEQYF
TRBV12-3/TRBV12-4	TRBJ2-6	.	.	TGTGCCAGCACCACGGGAGCCAACGTCCTGACTTTC	CASTTGANVLTF